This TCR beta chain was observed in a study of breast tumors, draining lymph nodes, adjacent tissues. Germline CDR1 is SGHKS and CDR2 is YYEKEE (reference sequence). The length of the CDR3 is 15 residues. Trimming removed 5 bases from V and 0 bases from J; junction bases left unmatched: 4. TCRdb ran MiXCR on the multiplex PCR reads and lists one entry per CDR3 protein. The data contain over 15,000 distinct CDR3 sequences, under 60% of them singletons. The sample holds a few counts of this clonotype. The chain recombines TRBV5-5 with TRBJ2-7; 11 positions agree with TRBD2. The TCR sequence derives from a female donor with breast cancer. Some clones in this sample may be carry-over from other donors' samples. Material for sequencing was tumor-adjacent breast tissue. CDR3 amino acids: CASRGSGRVSYEQYF. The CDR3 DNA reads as TGTGCCAGCAGAGGTAGCGGGAGGGTCTCCTACGAGCAGTACTTC.